This T cell receptor beta chain was retrieved from a study of response to subunit inactivated influenza vaccine. The sample holds a few counts of this clonotype. Using its own MiXCR run on the RT-PCR reads, TCRdb lists one record per CDR3 protein. The table records approximately 500,000 distinct CDR3 sequences, around a quarter of them present only once. These same records also appear under a second study, on T cells expressing NK-cell markers. In that study: The authors made TCR beta cDNA libraries by 5'RACE template switching. This switching added a universal primer site and UMIs. Beta-chain profiling covered CD3+CD56+NKG2C+, CD3+CD56+NKG2C- and CD3+CD56-NKG2C+ sorted subsets. Within the sequenced cohort of eight donors, seven exhibited HCMV seropositivity and one was seronegative. Dominant NKG2C+ clonotypes in six donors made up about 1.0-8% of CD8+ T cells. The leading position in the CD3+CD56-NKG2C+ fraction of several donors also went to these clonotypes.

This clonotype originated in a man aged 50 or older who received an inactivated influenza vaccine. This material consisted of CD4+ T cells sorted from PBMCs, taken 11 to 12 days after vaccination.

The chain's CDR3 is CASSLPGLNYGYTF. The CDR3 region has the DNA TGTGCCAGCAGTTTACCGGGACTAAACTATGGCTACACCTTC. This chain joins TRBV28 and TRBJ1-2; D possibly corresponds to TRBD1 (5 bases). CDR1 MDHEN and CDR2 SYDVKM come from the germline V gene. Between the trimmed V and J ends, which lost 2 bases and 2 bases, there was a span of 9 bases. CDR3 size: 14 residues.